This T cell receptor (beta chain) was identified during a study of beta chain features in type 1 diabetes (dated by TCRdb to the late 2010s). Context from the whole study: Mean age, gender distribution, total cell number and subset yield were not different between patients and healthy donors. Whereas all 30 or so donors provided naive and central memory subsets, regulatory and stem cell-like memory subsets were isolated from just 8 patients and about 8 healthy donors. A total of about 110,000,000 sorted cells were examined across all samples, and a strong correlation was observed between cell number per subset and RNA yield. The study compared TCRB repertoires of sorted circulating CD4+ T cell subsets between recently diagnosed type 1 diabetes patients and matched healthy donors. Points the paper makes about the study in general: PCR might favor shorter templates, but patient and control samples were amplified and corrected together, so any skew would affect both groups equally. Type 1 diabetes patients showed a moderate but significant shortening of TCRB CDR3 length in all four CD4+ subsets. Naive, central memory and regulatory TCRB repertoires appeared to be more similar among patients than among healthy donors. Sequencing cDNA rather than genomic DNA could over-represent highly expressing activated cells, although activation and CD3 levels did not differ between groups. At VDJ recombination sites, type 1 diabetes patients had fewer insertions and more deleted nucleotides, which implies abnormalities in thymic rearrangement. Only small numbers of individuals were included in the HLA sub-analyses, which left unresolved whether HLA type had any influence on TCRB rearrangement.

This clone was counted a few times. Its cognate antigen has yet to be identified. No much larger clonotype is one base removed from it; base qualities were not supplied. Each donor gave one peripheral blood draw, approximately 120 mL on average, collected into heparinised tubes. Using a panel that included CD45RO, CCR7, CD25, CD127, CD95 and CD27, naive, central memory, regulatory and stem cell-like memory CD4+ T cells were sorted on a BD FACSAria II. Every sorted population had a purity above 98%. PBMCs were isolated immediately by Lymphoprep density gradient centrifugation and stained directly without culture. Samples were stained and sorted in pairs, with one healthy donor and one patient per experiment, so that batch effects were minimized. The entire isolated RNA was reverse transcribed using the High Capacity cDNA Reverse Transcription Kit, and thus expressed TCRB transcripts were sequenced. Naive, central memory and regulatory T cell samples underwent deep immunoSEQ sequencing, averaging around 3.7 million total reads per sample. Sorted cells were lysed in RLT buffer, and RNA was extracted using DNase-treated RNeasy Micro or Mini kits according to cell number. Each cell subset was processed separately to prevent cross-contamination, with patient and healthy donor samples processed together. Using the immunoSEQ multiplex PCR, TCRB sequences were amplified from cDNA into 87-bp fragments spanning the CDR3 region. Sequencing of the amplicons was done on the Illumina HiSeq platform. The study's own analysis went as follows. Synthetic template baselines were used to correct PCR bias computationally, reads within Hamming distance 2 were collapsed, and singletons that could not be merged were discarded. Reads were aligned to IMGT to assign V, D and J genes, CDR3 length, and insertions or deletions at six rearrangement sites. Within each subset, clonotype counts were normalized to sorted cell number, after which true diversity and Gini coefficients were computed with the tcR R package. The overlap coefficient, calculated on TCRB nucleotide sequences, was used to quantify repertoire sharing. Out-of-frame TCRB sequences from naive cells were analyzed as a proxy for the pre-selection repertoire. TCRdb took over this immuneACCESS table, retaining in-frame rearrangements with V and J assigned. Such tables are incomplete; in checked studies, under half of the missing clones stem from an unresolved V gene, and the remainder is unexplained. That table gives V, J and clone size, and the DNA gave D and trimming. In all, the sample holds hundreds of thousands of clones, and roughly 12% of those were seen once. Roughly 0.017% of the sample lies in the top ten.

The CDR3 covers 16 residues, taking in both the cysteine and the phenylalanine. CDR3 DNA only is kept here, 48 bases in frame from base 1. Between the V and J ends, shortened by 6 bases and 4 bases respectively, the junction contains 19 bases. As encoded in the germline V gene, CDR1 is MDHEN while CDR2 is SYDVKM. The rearranged chain carries TRBV28 and TRBJ2-1; perhaps TRBD2 is the D gene, with 6 bases matching. The sequencing sample was made of naive CD4+ T cells from blood. Taken with the paper, the label for cell subset or site translates to: true naive CD4+ T cells. The sequence derives from a man aged 18-30 years in good health. The CDR3 here reads CASSPLEAGTYNEQFF. The DNA is TGTGCCAGCAGCCCACTGGAAGCGGGCACGTACAATGAGCAGTTCTTC.